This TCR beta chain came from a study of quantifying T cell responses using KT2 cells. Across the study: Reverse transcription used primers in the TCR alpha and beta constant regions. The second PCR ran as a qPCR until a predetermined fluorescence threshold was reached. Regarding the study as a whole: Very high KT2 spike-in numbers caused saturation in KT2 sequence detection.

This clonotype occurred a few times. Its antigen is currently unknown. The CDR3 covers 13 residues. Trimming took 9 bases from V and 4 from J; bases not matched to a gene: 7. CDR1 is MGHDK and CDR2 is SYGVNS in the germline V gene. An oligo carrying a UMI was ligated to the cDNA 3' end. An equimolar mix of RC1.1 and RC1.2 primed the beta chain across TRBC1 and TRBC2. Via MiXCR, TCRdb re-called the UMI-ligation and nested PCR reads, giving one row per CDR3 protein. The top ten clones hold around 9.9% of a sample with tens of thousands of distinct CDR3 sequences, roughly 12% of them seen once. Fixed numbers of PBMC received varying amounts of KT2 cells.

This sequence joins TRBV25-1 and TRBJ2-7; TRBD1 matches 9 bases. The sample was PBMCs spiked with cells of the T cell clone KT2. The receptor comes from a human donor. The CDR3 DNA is TGTGCCAGAAACCGGGACAGGGTTTACGAGCAGTACTTC. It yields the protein CARNRDRVYEQYF.